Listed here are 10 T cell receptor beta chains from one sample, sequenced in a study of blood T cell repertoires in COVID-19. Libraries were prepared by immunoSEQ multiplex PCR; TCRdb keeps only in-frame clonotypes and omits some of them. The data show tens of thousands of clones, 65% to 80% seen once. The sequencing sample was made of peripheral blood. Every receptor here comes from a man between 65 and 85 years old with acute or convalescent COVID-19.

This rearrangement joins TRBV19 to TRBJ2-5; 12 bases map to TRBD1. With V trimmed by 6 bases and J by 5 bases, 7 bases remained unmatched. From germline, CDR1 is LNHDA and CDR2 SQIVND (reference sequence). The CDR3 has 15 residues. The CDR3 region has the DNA TGTGCCAGTAGATCCGGGACAGGGGGCTGGGAGACCCAGTACTTC. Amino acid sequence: CASRSGTGGWETQYF.

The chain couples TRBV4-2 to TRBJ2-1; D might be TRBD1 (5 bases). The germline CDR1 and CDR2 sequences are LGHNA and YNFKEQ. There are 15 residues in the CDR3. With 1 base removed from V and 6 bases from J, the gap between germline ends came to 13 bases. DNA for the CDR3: TGTGCCAGCAGCCAAGGGGGTTTTAGGGGCAATGAGCAGTTCTTC. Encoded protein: CASSQGGFRGNEQFF.

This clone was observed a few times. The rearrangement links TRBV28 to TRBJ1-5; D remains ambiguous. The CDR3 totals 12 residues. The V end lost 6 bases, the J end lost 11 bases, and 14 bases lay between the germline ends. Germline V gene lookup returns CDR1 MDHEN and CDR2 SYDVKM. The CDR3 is CASRNTGRAQHF. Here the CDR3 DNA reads TGTGCCAGCAGAAATACGGGGAGAGCCCAGCATTTT.

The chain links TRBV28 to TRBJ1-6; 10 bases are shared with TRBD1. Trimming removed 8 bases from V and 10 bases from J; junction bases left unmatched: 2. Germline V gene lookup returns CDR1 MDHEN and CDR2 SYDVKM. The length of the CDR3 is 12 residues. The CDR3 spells CASRQGASPLHF. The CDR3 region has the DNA TGTGCCAGCCGACAGGGGGCCTCACCCCTCCACTTT.

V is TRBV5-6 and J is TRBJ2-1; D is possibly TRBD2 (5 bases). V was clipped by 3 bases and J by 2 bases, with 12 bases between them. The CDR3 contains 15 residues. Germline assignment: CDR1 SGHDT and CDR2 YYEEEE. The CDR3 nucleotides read TGTGCCAGCAGCTCTATCGGGGAGCCCTACAATGAGCAGTTCTTC. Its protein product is CASSSIGEPYNEQFF.

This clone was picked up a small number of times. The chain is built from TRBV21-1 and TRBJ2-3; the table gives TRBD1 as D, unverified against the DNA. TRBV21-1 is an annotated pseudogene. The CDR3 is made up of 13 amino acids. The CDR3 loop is CASSKTGPDTQYF. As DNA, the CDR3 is TGTGCCAGCAGCAAGACAGGGCCAGATACGCAGTATTTT.

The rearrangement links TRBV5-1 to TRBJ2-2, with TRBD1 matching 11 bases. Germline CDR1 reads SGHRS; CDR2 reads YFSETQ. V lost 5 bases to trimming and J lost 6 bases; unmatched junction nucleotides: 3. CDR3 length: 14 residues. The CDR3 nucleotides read TGCGCCAGCAGTCGGGGACAGGGGGCCGGGGAGCTGTTTTTT. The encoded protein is CASSRGQGAGELFF.

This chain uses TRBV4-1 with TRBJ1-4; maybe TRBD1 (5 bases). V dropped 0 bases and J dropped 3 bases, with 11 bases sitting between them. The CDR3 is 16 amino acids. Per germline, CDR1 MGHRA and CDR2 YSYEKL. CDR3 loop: CASSQDIQGSNEKLFF. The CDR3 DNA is TGCGCCAGCAGCCAAGATATTCAGGGATCTAATGAAAAACTGTTTTTT.

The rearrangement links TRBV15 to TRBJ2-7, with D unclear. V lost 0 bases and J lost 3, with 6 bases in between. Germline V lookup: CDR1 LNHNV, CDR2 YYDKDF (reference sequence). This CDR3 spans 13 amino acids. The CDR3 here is CATSRDRLYEQYF. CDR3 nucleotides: TGTGCCACCAGCAGAGACAGGCTCTACGAGCAGTACTTC.

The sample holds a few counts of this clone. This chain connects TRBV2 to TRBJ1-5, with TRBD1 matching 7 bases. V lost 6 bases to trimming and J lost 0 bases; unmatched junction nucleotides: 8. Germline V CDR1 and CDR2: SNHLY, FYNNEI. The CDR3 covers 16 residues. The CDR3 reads CASRDDRQGSNQPQHF. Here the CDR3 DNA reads TGTGCCAGCAGGGATGATAGACAGGGTAGCAATCAGCCCCAGCATTTT.